These T cell receptor beta chains were read from a single sample in a study of PD-L1 blockade in urothelial cancer. Using immunoSEQ multiplex PCR, the repertoire was profiled, and TCRdb retains in-frame clones only, with some absent. The repertoire includes 43,000 or so clones, around 84% of them detected once, and about a sixth sits in the top ten. The material was PBMCs, obtained around atezolizumab (anti-PD-L1) treatment. The receptor set was obtained from a man aged 55 to 70 with urothelial cancer. CDR3s include the opening cysteine and the closing phenylalanine or tryptophan. The D gene is left open where the match is weak. The size field is filled for only some rows; it gives once, few, many or a size class.

clone_size d_call j_call v_call cdr3_nt cdr3_aa
. TRBD1 TRBJ2-7 TRBV18 TGTGCCAGCTCACCGGCCGACTACAGGGGAGCCGAGCAGTACTTC CASSPADYRGAEQYF
. TRBD1 TRBJ1-2 TRBV5-1 TGCGCCAGCAGCTTGGAGGGACAGGGGGCTGGTGGCTACACCTTC CASSLEGQGAGGYTF
once TRBD2 TRBJ2-3 TRBV11-2 TGTGCCAGCAGCTTAGGGCTACTAGCGGGGGGGCAAGATACGCAGTATTTT CASSLGLLAGGQDTQYF
. TRBD2 TRBJ2-5 TRBV27 TGTGCCAGCAGCCCGGGACTAGCGGGAGTAGTTGGAGAGACCCAGTACTTC CASSPGLAGVVGETQYF
. TRBD1 TRBJ1-2 TRBV30 TGTGCCTGGCACCAGGGGGATGATGGCTACACCTTC CAWHQGDDGYTF
. . TRBJ2-2 TRBV2 TGTGCCAGCAACCCGAGCCCAGGGAACACCGGGGAGCTGTTTTTT CASNPSPGNTGELFF
once . TRBJ2-3 TRBV5-1 TGCGCCAGCAGCTTGGGAGGGGCGCGGGGAGATACGCAGTATTTT CASSLGGARGDTQYF
. TRBD1 TRBJ2-2 TRBV9 TGTGCCAGCAGCGTAGCTGGGCGGGACAGGGCGAACACCGGGGAGCTGTTTTTT CASSVAGRDRANTGELFF
. . TRBJ2-2 TRBV28 TGTGCCAGCAGTTTCCCCACAGCGGGCTTGAACACCGGGGAGCTGTTTTTT CASSFPTAGLNTGELFF
. . TRBJ2-2 TRBV9 TGTGCCAGCAGCCTCGGAGCTCCCGGGGAGCTGTTTTTT CASSLGAPGELFF
few TRBD2 TRBJ2-1 TRBV6-5 TGTGCCAGCAGTAGGACTAGTCTCAATGAGCAGTTCTTC CASSRTSLNEQFF
. . TRBJ2-2 TRBV2 TGTGCCAGCAGTGGCCCTCTCGGGAACACCGGGGAGCTGTTTTTT CASSGPLGNTGELFF
few . TRBJ1-6 TRBV19 TGTGCCAGTAAGAGTCCGGGGGAGAGTTCACCCCTCCACTTT CASKSPGESSPLHF
. . TRBJ2-3 TRBV1 TGCACCAGCAGCCAAGATAAGGGACTAGCGGTTTCGTCTAGCACAGATACGCAGTATTTT CTSSQDKGLAVSSSTDTQYF
. . TRBJ2-1 TRBV28 TGTGCCACCACGGGGGGCCCGCCACGCAATGAGCAGTTCTTC CATTGGPPRNEQFF
. . TRBJ1-1 TRBV6-5 TGTGCCAGCAGTTACGCAATCGGGGGTACTGAAGCTTTCTTT CASSYAIGGTEAFF
. TRBD1 TRBJ1-5 TRBV7-2 TGTGCCAGCAGCTCCGGGACAGGGGCGAATCAGCCCCAGCATTTT CASSSGTGANQPQHF
few TRBD1 TRBJ1-1 TRBV27 TGTGCCAGCAGCCGCCCTCCGGGACAGGGGTACAAAGCCTTCACTGAAGCTTTCTTT CASSRPPGQGYKAFTEAFF
. . TRBJ1-1 TRBV5-1 TGCGCCAGCAGCCCCGAGGTGAGGGTCACTGAAGCTTTCTTT CASSPEVRVTEAFF
few TRBD1 TRBJ2-7 TRBV6-5 TGTGCCAGCACCCCCTCGACAGGGGGCGTCCACGAGCAGTACTTC CASTPSTGGVHEQYF
. TRBD1 TRBJ2-5 TRBV15 TGTGCCACCAGCATGGAGACAGGGCGAGAGACCCAGTACTTC CATSMETGRETQYF
. . TRBJ1-1 TRBV18 TGTGCCAGCTCACCAAAGGCGGGCGACACTGAAGCTTTCTTT CASSPKAGDTEAFF
. . TRBJ1-6 TRBV14 TGTGCCAGCAGCCAACGGGATAATTCACCCCTCCACTTT CASSQRDNSPLHF
. . TRBJ2-7 TRBV4-2 TGTGCCAGCAGCCAGGGCTCGGGACTGACCCCTACGGAGCAGTACTTC CASSQGSGLTPTEQYF
few . TRBJ2-7 TRBV2 TGTGCCAGCAGTGAAGCGATGGGCGATCAACATAAGCAGTACTTC CASSEAMGDQHKQYF
. TRBD2 TRBJ2-1 TRBV28 TGTGCCAGCAGCGAATCTAGCGGGTCGCGCAATGAGCAGTTCTTC CASSESSGSRNEQFF
few TRBD2 TRBJ2-1 TRBV10-3 TGTGCCATCAGTGAGGCGGGGGGCCATGGAGAGCAGTTCTTC CAISEAGGHGEQFF
. TRBD2 TRBJ2-3 TRBV14 TGTGCCAGCAGCCAAAATTCCGGACTAGTGAGCACAGATACGCAGTATTTT CASSQNSGLVSTDTQYF
. TRBD1 TRBJ2-4 TRBV7-9 TGTGCCAGCAGCGTTGGGACAGGGGGAGAAAACATTCAGTACTTC CASSVGTGGENIQYF
. TRBD1 TRBJ1-3 TRBV9 TGTGCCAGCAGCGTAGGAGGACCGGGACAGGGGGCTTCTGGAAACACCATATATTTT CASSVGGPGQGASGNTIYF
. . TRBJ2-1 TRBV18 TGTGCCAGCTCACCGGACTCTCTCCGAAATAATGAGCAGTTCTTC CASSPDSLRNNEQFF
. TRBD1 TRBJ1-5 TRBV28 TGTGCCAGCAGTTCCAATCACAGGGGGCGGGGTCAGCCCCAGCATTTT CASSSNHRGRGQPQHF
. TRBD1 TRBJ1-4 TRBV6-5 TGTGCCAGCAGTCCCGCTACAGGGGGAAGTGAAAAACTGTTTTTT CASSPATGGSEKLFF
once TRBD1 TRBJ1-3 TRBV15 TGTGCCACCAGCAGCCTGGGACAGGCTGGAAACACCATATATTTT CATSSLGQAGNTIYF
. . TRBJ2-5 TRBV19 TGTGCCAGTAGTGTACTAGGATTGTCAGAGACCCAGTACTTC CASSVLGLSETQYF
few . TRBJ1-5 TRBV4-3 TGCGCCAGCAGCCTTCAGCACTATAGCAATCAGCCCCAGCATTTT CASSLQHYSNQPQHF
. . TRBJ2-5 TRBV11-1 TGTGCCAGCAGCTTAGCGCTAAAGGGAGGTCAAGAGACCCAGTACTTC CASSLALKGGQETQYF
. TRBD1 TRBJ1-2 TRBV6-5 TGTGCCAGCACCAACGGGAACAGGGGAAACTATGGCTACACCTTC CASTNGNRGNYGYTF
few . TRBJ1-2 TRBV5-1 TGCGCCAGCAGCTTGGGCGGGGGCTACGGCTACACCTTC CASSLGGGYGYTF
. TRBD2 TRBJ2-7 TRBV27 TGTGCCAGCAGTTTCTCGGGGGGGTTCTACGAGCAGTACTTC CASSFSGGFYEQYF